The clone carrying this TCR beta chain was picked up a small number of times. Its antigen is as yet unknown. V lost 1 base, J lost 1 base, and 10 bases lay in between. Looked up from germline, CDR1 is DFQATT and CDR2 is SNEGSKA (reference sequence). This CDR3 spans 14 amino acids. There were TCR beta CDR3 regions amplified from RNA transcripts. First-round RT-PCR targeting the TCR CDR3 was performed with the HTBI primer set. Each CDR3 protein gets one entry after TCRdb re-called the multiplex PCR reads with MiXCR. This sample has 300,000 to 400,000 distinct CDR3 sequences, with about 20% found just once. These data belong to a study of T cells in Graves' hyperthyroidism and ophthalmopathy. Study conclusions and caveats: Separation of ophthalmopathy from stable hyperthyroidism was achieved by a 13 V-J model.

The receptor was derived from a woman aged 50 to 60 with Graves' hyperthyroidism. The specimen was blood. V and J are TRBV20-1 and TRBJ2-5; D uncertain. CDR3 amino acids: CSARALGIQETQYF. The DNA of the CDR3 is TGCAGTGCTAGAGCTCTAGGAATCCAAGAGACCCAGTACTTC.